This T cell receptor beta chain was identified in a study of beta chain features in type 1 diabetes. Study as a whole: Analysis included 107,917,701 sorted cells drawn from all samples.

The CDR3 extends over 13 amino acids. Between the trimmed V and J ends, which lost 2 bases and 1 base, there was a span of 6 bases. Germline V gene data show CDR1 as KGHSH and CDR2 as LQKENI. Whole-study results and caveats: Healthy donors had naive, central memory and Treg TCRB repertoires that appeared less similar than those seen among patients.

This clone was seen a few times. Its antigen remains unknown. Since all of the isolated RNA was reverse transcribed, expressed TCRB transcripts were what got sequenced. Here immunoSEQ multiplex PCR was the method, and the copy in TCRdb shows in-frame clones only, minus some. The sample contains about 290,000 clones, around 7.3% of which appear only once. The TCR sequence derives from a woman in her late teens or twenties in good health. Sequencing was done on a sample of central memory CD4+ T cells from blood. This sequence joins TRBV18 and TRBJ2-7; D not certain. CDR3 sequence: CASSPFESYEQYV. The CDR3 nucleotides read TGTGCCAGCTCACCATTCGAGTCCTACGAGCAGTACGTC.